One sample yielded the 21 T cell receptor beta chains listed below, sequenced in a study of identifying expanded T cells in peripheral blood. This table comes from immunoSEQ multiplex PCR, and its TCRdb copy is limited to in-frame clones, with some not included. In the table there are roughly 100,000 clones, about 88% of which are singletons. The sample taken for sequencing was blood. All receptors derive from a person aged 18-69 years in good health.

This rearrangement joins TRBV9 to TRBJ2-3; 7 bases fit TRBD1. Germline V gene lookup returns CDR1 SGDLS and CDR2 YYNGEE. J gave up 5 bases and V 4 bases, and 1 base lay outside the gene matches. The CDR3 spans 12 residues. CDR3 coding DNA: TGTGCCAGCAGCACAGGGGTAGATACGCAGTATTTT. Its protein is CASSTGVDTQYF.

The V gene is TRBV27, the J gene TRBJ1-1; D is undetermined. The CDR3 runs to 13 residues. Germline CDR1 and CDR2: MNHEY and SMNVEV (reference sequence). The V end lost 1 base, the J end lost 0 bases, and 3 bases lay between the germline ends. This CDR3 is CASSLFLNTEAFF. DNA of the CDR3: TGTGCCAGCAGTTTATTTCTGAACACTGAAGCTTTCTTT.

This chain joins TRBV10-3 and TRBJ1-5; D is unresolved. The V end was cut by 8 bases, the J end by 3 bases, with 17 bases between. The germline gives CDR1 ENHRY, CDR2 SYGVKD. This CDR3 spans 15 amino acids. CDR3 region: CAIQDGLAINQPQHF. As DNA, the CDR3 is TGTGCCATCCAGGACGGACTCGCCATCAATCAGCCCCAGCATTTT.

The chain employs TRBV2 and TRBJ2-7, with D perhaps matching TRBD1 or TRBD2 (5 bases each). CDR1 and CDR2 from the germline V gene are SNHLY and FYNNEI. The CDR3 has 14 amino acids. V was cut by 3 bases and J by 6 bases, with 15 bases left in between. CDR3 protein: CASSDRGSGLEQYF. Here the CDR3 DNA reads TGTGCCAGCAGTGATCGGGGCTCGGGCCTCGAGCAGTACTTC.

The chain employs TRBV6-4 and TRBJ2-1, with 9 bases that match TRBD1. V gave up 2 bases and J gave up 1 base; unmatched junction bases: 0. Germline loops: CDR1 MRHNA, CDR2 SNTAGT. The CDR3 sequence is 15 residues long. CDR3 in amino acids: CASSDGTGSYNEQFF. DNA of the CDR3: TGTGCCAGCAGTGACGGGACAGGGTCCTACAATGAGCAGTTCTTC.

This clone was seen just once. The chain joins TRBV15 to TRBJ2-5; 7 bases line up with TRBD1. V lost 1 base, J lost 5 bases, and 4 bases stayed unmatched. Germline assignment: CDR1 LNHNV and CDR2 YYDKDF (reference sequence). The CDR3 extends over 14 amino acids. The CDR3 bases are TGTGCCACCAGCAGAGTAGAACAGGGGGAGACCCAGTACTTC. It codes for CATSRVEQGETQYF.

This CDR3 reads CASSSFEANTGELFF. CDR3 bases: TGCGCCAGCAGCTCGTTTGAAGCGAACACCGGGGAGCTGTTTTTT. The genes are TRBV5-1 and TRBJ2-2; D gene unclear. V was shortened by 3 bases and J by 0 bases, with 9 bases between the two germline ends. The CDR3 covers 15 residues. The V gene's germline CDR1 is SGHRS and CDR2 YFSETQ.

V is TRBV29-1 and J is TRBJ2-1; 10 bases fit TRBD2. This CDR3 has 14 residues. CDR1 is SQVTM, CDR2 ANQGSEA, per germline. After removal of 5 bases from V and 7 bases from J, the junction contained 8 bases not matched to a gene. The DNA of the CDR3 is TGCAGCGTTCTGTCTAGCGGGAGAGGGAATGAGCAGTTCTTC. It encodes CSVLSSGRGNEQFF.

The chain employs TRBV6-4 and TRBJ2-6; D is undetermined. The CDR3 covers 15 residues. V lost 0 bases to trimming and J lost 0 bases, with 3 bases between them. CDR1 is MRHNA and CDR2 is SNTAGT in the germline V gene. DNA of the CDR3: TGTGCCAGCAGTGACTCACACTCTGGGGCCAACGTCCTGACTTTC. This gives the protein CASSDSHSGANVLTF.

CDR3 protein: CASSRDRGSGANVLTF. CDR3 bases: TGTGCCAGCAGCCGGGACAGGGGCTCTGGGGCCAACGTCCTGACTTTC. V usage is TRBV5-6 and J usage is TRBJ2-6; 10 bases map to TRBD1. Germline lookup yields CDR1 SGHDT and CDR2 YYEEEE. The CDR3 covers 16 residues. Germline trimming cut 4 bases from V and 0 bases from J; bases unmatched to any gene: 1.

The rearrangement joins TRBV7-6 to TRBJ2-7; TRBD1 aligns across 10 bases. Trimming cost V 5 bases and J 2 bases; bases outside gene matches: 6. Per germline, CDR1 SGHVS and CDR2 FNYEAQ. CDR3 length equals 15 residues. The CDR3 region is CASSGWTGGTYEQYF. DNA of the CDR3: TGTGCCAGCAGCGGGTGGACAGGGGGGACCTACGAGCAGTACTTC.

The chain couples TRBV7-8 to TRBJ2-7; 7 bases match TRBD2. V gave up 1 base and J gave up 0 bases; unmatched junction bases: 3. Germline CDR1 SGHVS, CDR2 FQNEAQ. CDR3 length: 15 amino acids. The CDR3 DNA reads TGTGCCAGCAGCTTAGACGGCGGGAGCTCCTACGAGCAGTACTTC. It translates to CASSLDGGSSYEQYF.

The chain combines TRBV28 with TRBJ2-7, with 10 bases matching TRBD1. Looked up from germline, CDR1 is MDHEN and CDR2 is SYDVKM. This CDR3 is built from 17 residues. V lost 5 bases and J lost 2; bases outside the gene matches: 12. CDR3 coding DNA: TGTGCCAGCAGTAGGAGACAGGGGGCTCTCCTAGCCTACGAGCAGTACTTC. Its translation: CASSRRQGALLAYEQYF.

This chain uses TRBV18 with TRBJ1-1; D is possibly TRBD1 (6 bases). This CDR3 is built from 14 residues. Trimming removed 2 bases at V and 5 bases at J, with 12 bases between. Germline V gives CDR1 KGHSH, CDR2 LQKENI. CDR3 nucleotide sequence: TGTGCCAGCTCACCAGAGACAGGAGTTACTGAAGCTTTCTTT. As protein: CASSPETGVTEAFF.

The chain is built from TRBV2 and TRBJ2-5; D gene unclear. The germline gives CDR1 SNHLY, CDR2 FYNNEI. Trimming stripped 1 base from V and 4 bases from J, with 13 bases between. The CDR3 loop spans 15 amino acids. The CDR3 DNA reads as TGTGCCAGCAGTGAAGAGAGGTTTAGGGCAGAGACCCAGTACTTC. As protein: CASSEERFRAETQYF.

This chain's CDR3 is CASSLDVRTEAFF. The CDR3 DNA is TGCGCCAGCAGCTTAGACGTGAGGACTGAAGCTTTCTTT. This chain joins TRBV5-1 and TRBJ1-1, with D unclear. Between the trimmed V and J ends, which lost 2 bases and 5 bases, there was a span of 10 bases. Germline assignment: CDR1 SGHRS and CDR2 YFSETQ. CDR3 length equals 13 residues.

This clone showed up many times. The chain employs TRBV6-1 and TRBJ1-6; 7 nucleotides agree with TRBD1. V dropped 3 bases and J dropped 7; count of bases not matched to a gene: 3. The CDR3 is 14 amino acids. Germline-derived CDR1 and CDR2 are MNHNS and SASEGT. The CDR3 coding sequence is TGTGCCAGCAGTGATACAGGGGAGAATTCACCCCTCCACTTT. Translating it yields CASSDTGENSPLHF.

The V and J genes are TRBV4-3 and TRBJ2-2, with D perhaps being TRBD1 or TRBD2 (6 bases each). V shed 1 base and J shed 6 bases, with 12 bases lying between them. Germline CDR1 and CDR2: LGHNA and YSLEER. This CDR3 has 15 amino acids. CDR3 sequence (DNA): TGCGCCAGCAGCCAAGTTTCAAGGGGGGCCGGGGAGCTGTTTTTT. Its translation is CASSQVSRGAGELFF.

The V gene is TRBV18, the J gene TRBJ2-7; possible D gene TRBD2, 7 bases. Germline V gives CDR1 KGHSH, CDR2 LQKENI. V shed 2 bases and J shed 6 bases, with 17 bases lying between them. The CDR3 is made up of 15 amino acids. The CDR3 sequence is CASSPRGGSGSEQYF. CDR3 in DNA: TGTGCCAGCTCACCAAGGGGGGGCTCTGGAAGCGAGCAGTACTTC.

J is TRBJ1-3 and V is TRBV6-1; no reliable D call. Trimming pared 8 bases from V and 0 bases from J, leaving 14 bases between. This CDR3 is 15 amino acids long. Germline V gives CDR1 MNHNS, CDR2 SASEGT. The CDR3 nucleotides are TGTGCCAGCCTACACGGACCACTCTCTGGAAACACCATATATTTT. It codes for CASLHGPLSGNTIYF.

The CDR3 spells CASSGGRRDYNEQFF. In DNA form, the CDR3 reads TGCGCCAGCAGCGGGGGACGGAGGGATTACAATGAGCAGTTCTTC. This sequence joins TRBV5-1 and TRBJ2-1, with TRBD2 as a possible D gene (6 bases). Germline lookup yields CDR1 SGHRS and CDR2 YFSETQ. The CDR3 sequence is 15 residues long. Trimming shortened V by 4 bases and J by 4 bases, and 15 bases separated the two germline ends.